This passage covers 12 T cell receptor beta chains from one sample sequenced in a study of blood T cell repertoires in COVID-19. TCRdb's table, derived via immunoSEQ multiplex PCR, lists solely in-frame clones and lacks some. The table includes about 400,000 clones, 87% detected once. The specimen was PBMCs or T cells enriched from blood (not recorded which). These receptors came from a woman aged 18-29 years with acute COVID-19.

The chain joins TRBV10-3 to TRBJ1-2; TRBD1 agrees at 7 bases. CDR1 ENHRY and CDR2 SYGVKD come from the germline V gene. The CDR3 is 14 residues long. The ends lost 6 bases at V and 0 bases at J; junction bases unmatched: 4. DNA for the CDR3: TGTGCCATCAGCCGACAGGGCCCTAACTATGGCTACACCTTC. It is translated as CAISRQGPNYGYTF.

The gene calls are TRBV11-2 and TRBJ1-2; no firm D call. The CDR3 covers 15 residues. Germline V lookup: CDR1 SGHAT, CDR2 FQNNGV. Trimming cost V 2 bases and J 2 bases, with 12 bases left between them. CDR3 sequence (DNA): TGTGCCAGCAGCTTACTCAAAGAGAAGAACTATGGCTACACCTTC. Its translation: CASSLLKEKNYGYTF.

V gene TRBV3-1 (or the pseudogene TRBV3-2) combines with J gene TRBJ1-2; no definite D call. The CDR3 runs to 12 residues. Trimming shortened V by 3 bases and J by 9 bases, and 11 bases separated the two germline ends. The V gene's germline CDR1 is LGHDT and CDR2 YNNKEL (reference sequence). Here the CDR3 reads CASSQNPRSYTF. CDR3 sequence (DNA): TGTGCCAGCAGCCAGAACCCGAGGAGCTACACCTTC.

V is TRBV25-1 and J is TRBJ1-1, with TRBD1 as a possible D gene (5 bases). Germline assignment: CDR1 MGHDK and CDR2 SYGVNS. This CDR3 region has 13 residues. Deletions cut 6 bases from V and 10 bases from J, with 18 bases between. This CDR3 reads CASSPKGPWGAFF. As DNA, the CDR3 is TGTGCCAGCAGCCCGAAGGGGCCATGGGGAGCTTTCTTT.

This clone was seen more than once but under ten times. The chain links TRBV5-1 to TRBJ1-1; tentatively, D is TRBD1 (6 bases). CDR1 and CDR2 (germline): SGHRS, YFSETQ. The CDR3 runs 19 residues. V lost 0 bases and J lost 0, with 21 bases in between. For the CDR3, the DNA is TGCGCCAGCAGCTTGGCCAATCTCGGGGGGCGAGGTTTGAACACTGAAGCTTTCTTT. It encodes CASSLANLGGRGLNTEAFF.

The chain links TRBV20-1 to TRBJ2-2, with TRBD2 identical over 9 bases. V shed 3 bases and J 3 bases; nucleotides not matched to a gene: 5. The CDR3 is 15 amino acids. The germline V gene has CDR1 DFQATT and CDR2 SNEGSKA (reference sequence). The CDR3 nucleotides read TGCAGTGCTAGTAGCGGGAGAGATCACACCGGGGAGCTGTTTTTT. As protein: CSASSGRDHTGELFF.

The rearrangement links TRBV28 to TRBJ1-4; TRBD1 matches at 7 bases. V trimming: 4 bases; J trimming: 7 bases; junction bases outside the gene matches: 9. Germline lookup yields CDR1 MDHEN and CDR2 SYDVKM. There are 15 residues in the CDR3. CDR3 nucleotide sequence: TGTGCCAGCAGTTCCCCTCCAGGGGGTCGTGAAAAACTGTTTTTT. The encoded protein is CASSSPPGGREKLFF.

The genes are TRBV28 and TRBJ2-4; 8 bases map to TRBD2. The CDR3 has 13 amino acids. Trimming cost V 6 bases and J 8 bases; bases outside gene matches: 6. CDR1 is MDHEN, CDR2 SYDVKM, per germline. For the CDR3, the DNA is TGTGCCAGCAGGGATAGCGGGAAGTACATTCAGTACTTC. Amino acid sequence: CASRDSGKYIQYF.

The genes are TRBV19 and TRBJ1-2, with D hard to call. From germline, CDR1 is LNHDA and CDR2 SQIVND (reference sequence). CDR3 length equals 14 residues. Between the trimmed V and J ends, which lost 3 bases and 1 base, there was a span of 9 bases. This CDR3 reads CASSIGPVNYGYTF. DNA of the CDR3: TGTGCCAGTAGTATTGGTCCAGTTAACTATGGCTACACCTTC.

The chain links TRBV5-4 to TRBJ2-3, with 8 bases aligning to TRBD2. Germline V gene sequence: CDR1 SGHNT, CDR2 YYREEE (reference sequence). V gave up 6 bases and J gave up 0 bases; unmatched junction bases: 6. The CDR3 contains 15 residues. Written as DNA, the CDR3 is TGTGCCAGCAAAAAGCGGGGGATCAGCACAGATACGCAGTATTTT. It is translated as CASKKRGISTDTQYF.

The rearrangement links TRBV12-2 to TRBJ1-2; TRBD1 is taken as the D call from the table, unchecked against the DNA. TRBV12-2 is a pseudogene locus. This CDR3 is built from 18 residues. As DNA, the CDR3 is TGTGCAAGTCGCCACAAGCCCGGGACAGGGGTGTATTTTTATGGCTACACCTTC. Protein product: CASRHKPGTGVYFYGYTF.

A few counts support this clone. The chain links TRBV28 to TRBJ2-7, with a weak D call TRBD2 (6 bases). The V gene's germline CDR1 is MDHEN and CDR2 SYDVKM. Deletions cut 5 bases from V and 2 bases from J, with 13 bases between. The length of the CDR3 is 14 residues. CDR3 loop: CASSASSVAYEQYF. Written as DNA, the CDR3 is TGTGCCAGCAGTGCGTCTAGCGTCGCCTACGAGCAGTACTTC.